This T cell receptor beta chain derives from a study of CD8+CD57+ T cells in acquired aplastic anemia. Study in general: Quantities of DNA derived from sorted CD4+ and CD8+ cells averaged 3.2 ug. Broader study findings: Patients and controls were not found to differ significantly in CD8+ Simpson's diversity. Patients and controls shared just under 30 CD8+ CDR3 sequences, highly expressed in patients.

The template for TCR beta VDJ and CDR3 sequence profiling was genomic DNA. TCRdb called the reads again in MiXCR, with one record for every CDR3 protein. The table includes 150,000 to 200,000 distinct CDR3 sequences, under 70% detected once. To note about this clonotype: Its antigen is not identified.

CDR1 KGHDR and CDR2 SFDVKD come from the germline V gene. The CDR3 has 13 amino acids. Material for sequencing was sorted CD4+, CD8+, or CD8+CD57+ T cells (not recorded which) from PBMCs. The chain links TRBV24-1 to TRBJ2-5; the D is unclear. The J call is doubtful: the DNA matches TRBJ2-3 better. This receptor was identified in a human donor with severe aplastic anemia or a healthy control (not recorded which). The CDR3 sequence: CATSEWGQDTQYF. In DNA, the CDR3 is TGTGCCACCAGTGAGTGGGGTCAGGATACGCAGTATTTT.